What follows are 32 T cell receptor beta chains derived from one specimen sequenced in a study of identifying expanded T cells in peripheral blood. Profiling relied on immunoSEQ multiplex PCR, and the TCRdb table lists in-frame clones only, not all of them. The data show 75,000 to 95,000 clones, with 89% seen just once and roughly 3.1% held by the top ten. Sequencing used blood. The receptors derive from a person between 18 and 70 years old in good health.

Only one count was recorded for this clone. The rearrangement links TRBV10-3 to TRBJ2-1; D is unresolved. V lost 2 bases and J 7 bases, leaving 9 bases between the germline ends. The CDR3 loop spans 13 amino acids. Germline lookup yields CDR1 ENHRY and CDR2 SYGVKD. The CDR3: CAISEMSENEQFF. CDR3 bases: TGTGCCATCAGTGAGATGTCTGAGAATGAGCAGTTCTTC.

This clone has just a few counts. This may stem from a read error, because a much larger clone lies one nucleotide away. This chain joins TRBV5-4 and TRBJ1-6, with D maybe TRBD1 (5 bases). The germline gives CDR1 SGHNT, CDR2 YYREEE (reference sequence). V lost 4 bases and J 10 bases, leaving 21 bases between the germline ends. The CDR3 extends over 16 amino acids. CDR3 in amino acids: CASSQALGSGNSPLHF. The CDR3 region has the DNA TGTGCCAGCAGCCAAGCATTGGGGTCAGGGAACTCACCCCTCCACTTT.

The chain couples TRBV30 to TRBJ2-6; no clear D. From germline, CDR1 is GTSNPN and CDR2 SVGIG (reference sequence). The CDR3 contains 15 residues. V dropped 5 bases and J dropped 0 bases, with 11 bases sitting between them. CDR3 protein: CAWGMGSSGANVLTF. CDR3 sequence (DNA): TGTGCCTGGGGGATGGGATCCTCTGGGGCCAACGTCCTGACTTTC.

The rearrangement joins TRBV10-3 to TRBJ2-3; D gene uncertain. Trimming cost V 9 bases and J 0 bases, with 16 bases left between them. CDR3 size: 15 residues. CDR1 ENHRY and CDR2 SYGVKD come from the germline V gene. CDR3 nucleotide sequence: TGTGCCATTAGACCCAGATCGGACAGCACAGATACGCAGTATTTT. It is translated as CAIRPRSDSTDTQYF.

This chain uses TRBV29-1 with TRBJ2-1, with 13 bases fitting TRBD2. Trimming cost V 6 bases and J 9 bases; bases outside gene matches: 8. The V gene's germline CDR1 is SQVTM and CDR2 ANQGSEA. The CDR3 extends over 14 amino acids. For the CDR3, the DNA is TGCAGCGTGTCGGGACTAGCGGGAATAGGTGAGCAGTTCTTC. It yields the protein CSVSGLAGIGEQFF.

The rearrangement uses TRBV18 and TRBJ2-1, with a possible D match to TRBD1 (6 bases). The germline gives CDR1 KGHSH, CDR2 LQKENI. Between the trimmed V and J ends, which lost 0 bases and 8 bases, there was a span of 14 bases. The CDR3 length is 15 residues. The CDR3 DNA reads as TGTGCCAGCTCACCACCAGGGGGTTCATTGGATGAGCAGTTCTTC. This sequence encodes CASSPPGGSLDEQFF.

Note on this clone: Other DNA sequences in the same sample also yield this CDR3. The chain joins TRBV7-2 to TRBJ1-1, with a weak D call TRBD1 (5 bases). Germline V gives CDR1 SGHTA, CDR2 FQGNSA. Trimming shortened V by 2 bases and J by 1 base, and 5 bases separated the two germline ends. There are 13 residues in the CDR3. For the CDR3, the DNA is TGTGCCAGCAGCTTAAGGGGGAACACTGAAGCTTTCTTT. Its protein is CASSLRGNTEAFF.

V and J are TRBV18 and TRBJ2-2, with TRBD1 matching over 7 bases. The CDR3 is 16 residues long. The germline gives CDR1 KGHSH, CDR2 LQKENI. J gave up 1 base and V 4 bases, and 6 bases lay outside the gene matches. The CDR3 region has the DNA TGTGCCAGCTCACAAGGACAGGCTAAGAACACCGGGGAGCTGTTTTTT. As protein: CASSQGQAKNTGELFF.

Comment on this clone: The same CDR3 is also encoded by other DNA sequences in this sample. This chain connects TRBV6-5 to TRBJ1-1; the D is unclear. Trimming shortened V by 0 bases and J by 1 base, and 6 bases separated the two germline ends. CDR1 MNHEY and CDR2 SVGAGI come from the germline V gene. The CDR3 has 14 residues. CDR3 loop: CASSYSGRNTEAFF. The DNA for the CDR3 is TGTGCCAGCAGTTACTCAGGGCGGAACACTGAAGCTTTCTTT.

The J gene is TRBJ2-5, the V gene TRBV30; 8 nucleotides align to TRBD2. This CDR3 is 13 amino acids long. CDR1 GTSNPN and CDR2 SVGIG come from the germline V gene (reference sequence). Losses at the gene ends were 6 bases for V and 5 bases for J; bases not matched to a gene: 8. Here the CDR3 reads CACSSGVSETQYF. CDR3 sequence (DNA): TGTGCCTGTAGTAGCGGGGTTTCTGAGACCCAGTACTTC.

The chain employs TRBV5-1 and TRBJ2-7; D remains unclear. Per the germline V gene, CDR1 is SGHRS and CDR2 is YFSETQ. The CDR3 length is 14 residues. With 0 bases removed from V and 3 bases from J, the gap between germline ends came to 10 bases. This chain's CDR3 is CASSLDPGVYEQYF. The CDR3 coding sequence is TGCGCCAGCAGCTTGGACCCCGGAGTCTACGAGCAGTACTTC.

The chain carries TRBV4-3 and TRBJ1-1, with D maybe TRBD1 (5 bases). Trimming took off 4 bases at V and 4 bases at J, with 16 bases between the two ends. From germline, CDR1 is LGHNA and CDR2 YSLEER. The CDR3 runs to 15 residues. The CDR3 here is CASSPAQGRGTEAFF. The CDR3 DNA sequence: TGCGCCAGCAGCCCCGCTCAGGGAAGAGGCACTGAAGCTTTCTTT.

The chain has TRBV5-8 and TRBJ1-4; D ambiguous. Trimming left V 4 bases short and J 0 bases short, with 16 bases between. The CDR3 is 17 residues long. Looked up from germline, CDR1 is SGHTS and CDR2 is YDEGEE. CDR3 sequence: CASSKRHKTPTNEKLFF. The CDR3 DNA is TGTGCCAGCAGCAAGAGGCACAAGACGCCAACTAATGAAAAACTGTTTTTT.

This clone was seen only a few times. This chain joins TRBV30 and TRBJ1-6; 8 bases map to TRBD1. Germline V gives CDR1 GTSNPN, CDR2 SVGIG (reference sequence). The V and J ends lost 0 bases and 13 bases, in that order; junction bases with no gene match: 11. The CDR3 covers 15 residues. The chain's CDR3 is CAWSVLGQGALPLHF. In nucleotides, the CDR3 is TGTGCCTGGAGTGTACTAGGGCAGGGGGCGCTTCCCCTCCACTTT.

The CDR3 region has the DNA TGCGCCAGCAGCTTGGTTAGCGGGAGTATCTACGAGCAGTACTTC. It yields the protein CASSLVSGSIYEQYF. This chain connects TRBV5-1 to TRBJ2-7, with 9 nucleotides matching TRBD2. The V and J ends lost 0 bases and 3 bases, in that order; junction bases with no gene match: 4. Germline-derived CDR1 and CDR2 are SGHRS and YFSETQ. The CDR3 is made up of 15 amino acids.

The chain employs TRBV11-2 and TRBJ2-5, with D perhaps assigned TRBD1 or TRBD2 (5 bases each). The CDR3 totals 14 residues. In germline, CDR1 is SGHAT, CDR2 FQNNGV. The V gene lost 5 bases and the J gene lost 5 bases, with 15 bases spanning the gap. CDR3 sequence (DNA): TGTGCCAGCAGCCCCTCCGGCAGGGACGAGACCCAGTACTTC. It yields the protein CASSPSGRDETQYF.

This clone is a singleton in its sample. A junction end diverges from the germline sequence, so it may reflect a read error. CDR3 sequence (DNA): TGCGCCAGCAGTCAAGGGCCGGTAGTAAGCACAGATACGCAGTATTTT. This codes for CASSQGPVVSTDTQYF. This chain uses TRBV4-3 with TRBJ2-3; D is uncertain. The CDR3 is 16 amino acids. Germline V gene lookup returns CDR1 LGHNA and CDR2 YSLEER.

This clone was detected only a few times. V gene TRBV25-1 combines with J gene TRBJ1-1; D gene ambiguous. The length of the CDR3 is 12 residues. Germline V gives CDR1 MGHDK, CDR2 SYGVNS. Trimming shortened V by 5 bases and J by 10 bases, and 14 bases separated the two germline ends. The CDR3 sequence: CASSPANSRAFF. The CDR3 nucleotides are TGTGCCAGCAGTCCCGCCAACAGCCGAGCTTTCTTT.

V and J are TRBV7-2 and TRBJ2-5, with D perhaps TRBD1 or TRBD2 (5 bases each). The CDR3 is 13 residues long. Trimming removed 5 bases at V and 4 bases at J, with 11 bases between. In germline, CDR1 is SGHTA, CDR2 FQGNSA. CDR3 coding DNA: TGTGCCAGCAGCAACTGGGGGTCAGAGACCCAGTACTTC. Its protein is CASSNWGSETQYF.

V and J are TRBV19 and TRBJ1-1, with unresolved D. V gave up 3 bases and J gave up 0 bases, with 8 bases separating them. Germline V gene sequence: CDR1 LNHDA, CDR2 SQIVND (reference sequence). The CDR3 is made up of 14 amino acids. CDR3 residues: CASSMPGVNTEAFF. The CDR3 DNA sequence: TGTGCCAGTAGTATGCCCGGGGTGAACACTGAAGCTTTCTTT.

CDR3 nucleotides: TGCGCCAGCAGCCCGGACAGCTACACCGGGGAGCTGTTTTTT. Encoded protein: CASSPDSYTGELFF. The genes are TRBV5-1 and TRBJ2-2; D is perhaps TRBD1 (6 bases). The V end was cut by 4 bases, the J end by 3 bases, with 10 bases between. The length of the CDR3 is 14 residues. Germline V gene data show CDR1 as SGHRS and CDR2 as YFSETQ.

This clone appeared a single time. The V call is TRBV20-1, the J call TRBJ2-7; D is unresolved. Deletions cut 7 bases from V and 3 bases from J, with 10 bases between. CDR3 size: 11 residues. The V gene's germline CDR1 is DFQATT and CDR2 SNEGSKA (reference sequence). For the CDR3, the DNA is TGCAGTGTTAACGGCTTCTACGAGCAGTACTTC. This sequence encodes CSVNGFYEQYF.

This sequence joins TRBV30 and TRBJ1-2; weak D call: TRBD1 (5 bases). The V and J ends lost 3 bases and 3 bases respectively, with 11 bases between them. CDR3 length equals 13 residues. The germline gives CDR1 GTSNPN, CDR2 SVGIG (reference sequence). The CDR3 here is CAWSPSTDYGYTF. The CDR3 coding sequence is TGTGCCTGGAGCCCATCGACAGACTATGGCTACACCTTC.

This chain joins TRBV18 and TRBJ2-5, with a tentative D call TRBD2 (5 bases). This CDR3 comprises 14 residues. Germline values: CDR1 KGHSH, CDR2 LQKENI. Trimming took 2 bases from V and 5 from J, leaving 12 bases between them. CDR3 region: CASSPSPAGETQYF. The DNA for the CDR3 is TGTGCCAGCTCACCAAGCCCCGCGGGCGAGACCCAGTACTTC. The whole variable domain, filled in from reference TRBV18 and TRBJ2-5, reads NAGVMQNPRHLVRRRGQEARLRCSPMKGHSHVYWYRQLPEEGLKFMVYLQKENIIDESGMPKERFSAEFPKEGPSILRIQQVVRGDSAAYFCASSPSPAGETQYFGPGTRLLVL.

This clone occurred once. The chain links TRBV11-1 to TRBJ1-1, with D possibly matching TRBD1 (6 bases). Trimming stripped 1 base from V and 11 bases from J, with 14 bases between. CDR1 is SGHAT, CDR2 FQDESV, per germline (reference sequence). This CDR3 has 13 amino acids. CDR3 amino acids: CASSLDWAGEAFF. The CDR3 DNA sequence: TGTGCCAGCAGCTTAGATTGGGCAGGGGAGGCTTTCTTT. Combining the CDR3 with reference TRBV11-1 and TRBJ1-1 gives the whole variable domain EAEVAQSPRYKITEKSQAVAFWCDPISGHATLYWYRQILGQGPELLVQFQDESVVDDSQLPKDRFSAERLKGVDSTLKIQPAELGDSAMYLCASSLDWAGEAFFGQGTRLTVV.

This clone was seen only once. This chain connects TRBV27 to TRBJ1-4; 10 bases agree with TRBD1. Germline-derived CDR1 and CDR2 are MNHEY and SMNVEV (reference sequence). With V trimmed by 6 bases and J by 5 bases, 6 bases remained unmatched. The CDR3 runs 15 residues. The CDR3 bases are TGTGCCAGCAGACCTGACAGGGGGCGAAATGAAAAACTGTTTTTT. Its translation: CASRPDRGRNEKLFF.

The V and J genes are TRBV10-3 and TRBJ1-1; D gene uncertain. V lost 2 bases to trimming and J lost 4 bases, with 8 bases between them. Germline V CDR1 and CDR2: ENHRY, SYGVKD. CDR3 size: 13 residues. CDR3 coding DNA: TGTGCCATCAGTGAGGTATCCTTCACTGAAGCTTTCTTT. This codes for CAISEVSFTEAFF.

The V and J genes are TRBV7-2 and TRBJ1-1, with D possibly being TRBD1 (5 bases). Trimming shortened V by 3 bases and J by 9 bases, and 11 bases separated the two germline ends. This CDR3 contains 12 residues. CDR1 is SGHTA, CDR2 FQGNSA, per germline. The DNA of the CDR3 is TGTGCCAGCAGCTTTGGGGGGGAGAAAGCTTTCTTT. This gives the protein CASSFGGEKAFF.

This clone was detected once. The rearrangement uses TRBV5-4 and TRBJ2-1, with 7 bases lining up with TRBD2. The CDR3 runs to 15 residues. The ends lost 4 bases at V and 1 base at J; junction bases unmatched: 5. Germline CDR1 and CDR2: SGHNT and YYREEE (reference sequence). The DNA of the CDR3 is TGTGCCAGCAGCCCCCTAGCGGTTTCCTACAATGAGCAGTTCTTC. Encoded protein: CASSPLAVSYNEQFF.

The chain employs TRBV2 and TRBJ1-1; the D is unclear. Germline V lookup: CDR1 SNHLY, CDR2 FYNNEI. The CDR3 spans 14 residues. Trimming took 6 bases from V and 2 from J, leaving 13 bases between them. CDR3 protein: CASRPRTANTEAFF. The CDR3 DNA is TGTGCCAGCAGGCCAAGGACGGCTAACACTGAAGCTTTCTTT.

The chain has TRBV25-1 and TRBJ2-5; 7 bases are a match to TRBD1. Trimming at V came to 5 bases and at J to 2 bases, leaving 5 bases not matched to a gene. Germline lookup yields CDR1 MGHDK and CDR2 SYGVNS. The CDR3 length is 14 residues. CDR3 nucleotides: TGTGCCAGCAGTACCTTACAGGGGCAAGAGACCCAGTACTTC. Translation gives CASSTLQGQETQYF.

J is TRBJ2-7 and V is TRBV7-6; D not resolved. In germline, CDR1 is SGHVS, CDR2 FNYEAQ. V dropped 6 bases and J dropped 1 base, with 13 bases sitting between them. The CDR3 loop spans 14 amino acids. The CDR3 reads CASRSRQDSYEQYF. The CDR3 DNA reads TGTGCCAGCAGGAGCCGTCAGGATTCCTACGAGCAGTACTTC.